This T cell receptor (beta chain) emerged from a study of graft-versus-host responses after intestinal transplantation. Responders that carried the CFSE label, about 200,000 of them, were plated with about 200,000 irradiated, violet-dye-labeled stimulator cells. Study outcomes and limitations: Marrow from the recipient contained GvH clones, some of which had appeared first in ileum or blood.

Sequencing was performed with immunoSEQ multiplex PCR; in TCRdb, only in-frame clones are kept and a portion is missing. The table includes approximately 7,000 clones, approximately 25% detected once. Material: alloreactive CD8+ T cells from a mixed lymphocyte reaction culture, obtained before transplantation. Stated subset: CFSE-low proliferating T cells sorted from approximately six-day pre-transplant mixed lymphocyte reaction (GvH or HvG direction). The receptor's source is a human patient who was an organ donor for intestinal transplantation.

The CDR3 loop reads CASRWDRSIFFNEQYF. As DNA, the CDR3 is TGTGCCAGCAGGTGGGACAGGAGCATTTTCTTTAACGAGCAGTACTTC. V and J are TRBV5-6 and TRBJ2-7, with TRBD1 matching 8 bases. This CDR3 has 16 amino acids. The V gene end was trimmed by 5 bases and the J gene end by 5 bases; junction bases not matched to a gene: 15. The germline CDR1 and CDR2 sequences are SGHDT and YYEEEE.